Included here is one T cell receptor (beta chain) sequence, with context. Its target is unknown. This entry comes from a study of shared clonotypes between healthy human individuals. Study observations and caveats: Across a few donors, naive CD4 shared around 5%, naive CD8 more than 3%, memory CD4 roughly 2.5%, memory CD8 about 0.4%. Only blood underwent sampling, and tissue repertoires likely differ.

Using immunoSEQ multiplex PCR, the repertoire was profiled, and TCRdb retains in-frame clones only, with some absent. The sample includes over 2 million clones, roughly 90% of them seen just once. CDR3 length: 17 residues. The V gene's germline CDR1 is SGHNT and CDR2 YYREEE (reference sequence). V lost 3 bases to trimming and J lost 1 base; unmatched junction nucleotides: 7. This clonotype originated in a man between 18 and 35 years old in good health. Some clones in this sample may be carry-over from other donors' samples. V is TRBV5-4 and J is TRBJ2-2; 9 bases line up with TRBD2. The sample consisted of naive CD4+ T cells from PBMCs. Subset defined: CD45RA+ positively selected. CDR3 coding DNA: TGTGCCAGCAGCTCGTGGACGACTAGCGGGAACACCGGGGAGCTGTTTTTT. Amino acid sequence: CASSSWTTSGNTGELFF.